The rows below give T cell receptor beta chains drawn from one sample of a study of T-cell reconstitution after alpha-beta-depleted transplantation in children. Each CDR3 protein gets one entry after TCRdb re-called the PCR reads with MiXCR. Of around 250,000 distinct CDR3 sequences listed, 9.9% are singletons. This specimen was PBMCs from the stem cell graft donor, taken from the stem cell graft. Receptors were obtained from a human donor who donated a stem cell graft to a child with SCID. CDR3s include the opening cysteine and the closing phenylalanine or tryptophan. The D gene is left open where the match is weak. The size field is filled for only some rows; it gives once, few, many or a size class.

len	j_gene	abundance	d_gene	v_gene	CDR3aa	CDR3nt
15	TRBJ2-1	few	TRBD2	TRBV20-1	CSARPASGGAYEQFF	TGCAGTGCTAGGCCTGCTAGCGGGGGGGCGTATGAGCAGTTCTTC
15	TRBJ1-2	few	-	TRBV4-1	CASSKFLAADYGYTF	TGCGCCAGCAGCAAGTTCCTGGCTGCAGACTATGGCTACACCTTC
12	TRBJ1-2	few	-	TRBV7-9	CASLGALGGYTF	TGTGCCAGCTTAGGGGCCCTTGGAGGCTACACCTTC
15	TRBJ2-4	few	-	TRBV10-3	CAISESVADKNIQYF	TGTGCCATCAGTGAGTCTGTGGCAGACAAAAACATTCAGTACTTC
15	TRBJ2-5	-	TRBD2	TRBV6-5	CASSPLLAGGGTQYF	TGTGCCAGCAGCCCCCTACTAGCGGGGGGGGGGACCCAGTACTTC
12	TRBJ2-1	many	-	TRBV3-1	CASSQIENEQFF	TGTGCCAGCAGCCAAATTGAGAATGAGCAGTTCTTC
15	TRBJ1-4	-	-	TRBV12-3/TRBV12-4	CASSREVPYNEKLFF	TGTGCCAGCAGTCGCGAGGTCCCTTATAATGAAAAACTGTTTTTT
13	TRBJ2-7	few	TRBD1	TRBV20-1	CSATWDRGHEQYF	TGCAGTGCTACCTGGGACAGGGGCCACGAGCAGTACTTC
12	TRBJ1-2	-	-	TRBV3-1	CASGQDFRGYTF	TGTGCCAGCGGCCAAGATTTTCGTGGCTACACCTTC
14	TRBJ2-7	-	-	TRBV6-5	CASSYGGISYEQYF	TGTGCCAGCAGTTACGGGGGAATCTCCTACGAGCAGTACTTC
14	TRBJ2-7	-	-	TRBV7-6	CASSFGGPLNEQYF	TGTGCCAGCAGCTTCGGCGGACCCCTCAACGAGCAGTACTTC
17	TRBJ2-7	once	TRBD1	TRBV6-5	CASSYSAPDRSSYEQYF	TGTGCCAGCAGTTACTCAGCCCCGGACAGGAGCTCCTACGAGCAGTACTTC
16	TRBJ2-7	few	TRBD1	TRBV10-1	CASSEGRGQGTYEQYF	TGCGCCAGCAGCGAGGGAAGGGGACAGGGGACCTACGAGCAGTACTTC
15	TRBJ2-7	-	TRBD1	TRBV5-6	CASSIVGQGSYEQYF	TGTGCCAGCAGCATTGTGGGACAGGGTTCCTACGAGCAGTACTTC
13	TRBJ1-5	-	-	TRBV6-1	CASRQGVGQPQHF	TGTGCCAGCAGGCAGGGAGTGGGTCAGCCCCAGCATTTT
15	TRBJ1-2	-	-	TRBV4-1	CASSQDFSGGGGYTF	TGCGCCAGCAGCCAAGATTTTAGCGGGGGAGGGGGCTACACCTTC
18	TRBJ2-4	few	-	TRBV20-1	CSASPSGTTRSAKNIQYF	TGCAGTGCTAGCCCCTCCGGGACCACAAGGTCGGCCAAAAACATTCAGTACTTC
14	TRBJ2-7	-	-	TRBV10-1	CASSPGHGVYEQYF	TGCGCCAGCAGCCCGGGACACGGGGTCTACGAGCAGTACTTC
17	TRBJ2-5	-	TRBD2	TRBV20-1	CSARDFLDPRGRENQYF	TGCAGTGCTAGAGATTTCTTGGACCCGCGGGGGAGAGAGAACCAGTACTTC
15	TRBJ1-5	many	-	TRBV12-3/TRBV12-4	CASSLGTFSNQPQHF	TGTGCCAGCAGTTTAGGGACATTTAGCAATCAGCCCCAGCATTTT
15	TRBJ2-5	-	TRBD2	TRBV7-8	CASSFGGGAGETQYF	TGTGCCAGCAGCTTTGGCGGGGGGGCCGGAGAGACCCAGTACTTC
14	TRBJ2-5	-	-	TRBV7-9	CASSLDPFKETQYF	TGTGCCAGCAGCTTAGACCCCTTTAAAGAGACCCAGTACTTC
13	TRBJ1-1	-	-	TRBV6-1	CASTSGLDTEAFF	TGTGCCAGCACCTCAGGGTTGGACACTGAAGCTTTCTTT
13	TRBJ1-1	many	-	TRBV25-1	CASSVTLNTEAFF	TGTGCCAGCAGCGTAACACTGAACACTGAAGCTTTCTTT
17	TRBJ2-2	few	-	TRBV10-1	CASSESGRAANTGELFF	TGCGCCAGCAGTGAGTCGGGCAGGGCGGCGAACACCGGGGAGCTGTTTTTT
13	TRBJ2-3	few	-	TRBV29-1	CSVADIRTDTQYF	TGCAGCGTTGCGGACATAAGGACAGATACGCAGTATTTT